A single count supports the clone carrying this T cell receptor beta chain. This CDR3 has 17 residues. CDR1 is LGHNA and CDR2 is YNFKEQ in the germline V gene. V lost 2 bases, J lost 1 base, and 15 bases lay in between. The data were taken from a study of T-cell reconstitution after alpha-beta-depleted transplantation in children. TCRbeta library construction was performed incorporating unique molecular identifiers. TCRdb redid the calling of the PCR reads with MiXCR, one entry per CDR3 protein. The sample comprises some 240,000 distinct CDR3 sequences, approximately 12% of which are singletons, and 2% to 3% rests with the top ten.

Sequences were derived from PBMCs from the stem cell graft donor, sampled from the stem cell graft. The TCR was taken from a human donor who donated a stem cell graft to a child with acute lymphoblastic leukemia. This chain connects TRBV4-2 to TRBJ1-3; no definite D call. The CDR3, as DNA: TGTGCCAGCAGCCAACGACCCTCTCCGCGGTCTGGAAACACCATATATTTT. Translating it yields CASSQRPSPRSGNTIYF.